This T cell receptor (beta chain) derives from a study of Graves' ophthalmopathy and Graves' hyperthyroidism. In the study overall: Sampling took place at initial diagnosis, with peripheral blood obtained before any treatment.

Notes on this clonotype: Antigen: not known.

CAS ≥3, NOSPECS ≥4, moderate-to-severe activity and duration under 3 months marked donors with ophthalmopathy. Each diagnosis was determined on the basis of clinical symptoms, serum thyroxine, TRAb, thyroid ultrasound and orbital computed tomography. V trimming: 4 bases; J trimming: 8 bases; junction bases outside the gene matches: 22. CDR3 size: 18 residues. The germline V gene has CDR1 LNHDA and CDR2 SQIVND (reference sequence). Findings of the study overall: Blood also carried most expanded thyroid clonotypes exceeding 0.001 frequency.

Transcripts of RNA were the source for amplifying TCR beta CDR3 regions. Second-round multiplex PCR followed a first-round RT-PCR using HTBI primers. Each CDR3 protein is one row after TCRdb ran MiXCR on the multiplex PCR reads. The sample lists almost 750,000 distinct CDR3 sequences; roughly two fifths were seen once. The sequence derives from an adult man with Graves' ophthalmopathy. The chain has TRBV19 and TRBJ1-2; 7 nucleotides align to TRBD1. The specimen was peripheral blood. The CDR3 sequence: CASSSRQGLFLVGVGYTF. The DNA for the CDR3 is TGTGCCAGTAGTAGCCGACAGGGTTTGTTTTTAGTAGGGGTAGGCTACACCTTC.